This section outlines one T cell receptor beta chain sequence together with its context. The data originate from a study of blood T cell repertoires in COVID-19. For the study at large: COVID-19 samples from acute and convalescent phases originated in the United States, Italy and Spain. The analysed material was cDNA or gDNA that came from T cells, B-cell-depleted T cells, or PBMCs.

Original processing notes: Reference gene primer amplification yielded estimated nucleated cell counts. Sequencing used immunoSEQ multiplex PCR; TCRdb keeps in-frame clones, though not all of them. That table furnishes V, J and clone size, whereas the DNA furnished D and trimming. The table shows roughly 51,000 clones, with about nine tenths occurring only once. After removal of 8 bases from V and 2 bases from J, the junction contained 5 bases not matched to a gene. CDR3 length equals 13 residues. Germline loops: CDR1 LGHNT, CDR2 FRNRAP. This receptor was obtained from a man aged 65 to 85 with acute or convalescent COVID-19. The sequencing sample was made of peripheral blood. The chain has TRBV12-5 and TRBJ1-1; 7 bases fit TRBD1. CDR3 nucleotide sequence: TGTGCTAGTCGCTTAGGGGGCAACACTGAAGCTTTCTTT. It translates to CASRLGGNTEAFF. Filled out from reference TRBV12-5 and TRBJ1-1, the complete variable domain reads DARVTQTPRHKVTEMGQEVTMRCQPILGHNTVFWYRQTMMQGLELLAYFRNRAPLDDSGMPKDRFSAEMPDATLATLKIQPSEPRDSAVYFCASRLGGNTEAFFGQGTRLTVV.